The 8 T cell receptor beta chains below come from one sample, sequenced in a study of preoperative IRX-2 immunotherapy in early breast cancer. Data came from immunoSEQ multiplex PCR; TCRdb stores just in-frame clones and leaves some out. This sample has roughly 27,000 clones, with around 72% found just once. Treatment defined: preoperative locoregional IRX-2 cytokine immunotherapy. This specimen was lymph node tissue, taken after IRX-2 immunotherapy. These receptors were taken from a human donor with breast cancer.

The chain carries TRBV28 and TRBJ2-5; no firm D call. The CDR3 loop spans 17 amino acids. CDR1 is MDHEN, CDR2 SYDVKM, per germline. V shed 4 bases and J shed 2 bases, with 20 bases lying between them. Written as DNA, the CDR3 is TGTGCCAGCAGTTCTATTGGTGGGTTTAGAAGTCAAGAGACCCAGTACTTC. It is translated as CASSSIGGFRSQETQYF.

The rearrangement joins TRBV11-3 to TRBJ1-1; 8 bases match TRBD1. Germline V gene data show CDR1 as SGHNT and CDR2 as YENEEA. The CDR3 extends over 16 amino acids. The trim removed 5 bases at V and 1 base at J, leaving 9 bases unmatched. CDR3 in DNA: TGTGCCAGCAGCGAGGCCTTCGACAGGGGGAACACTGAAGCTTTCTTT. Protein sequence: CASSEAFDRGNTEAFF.

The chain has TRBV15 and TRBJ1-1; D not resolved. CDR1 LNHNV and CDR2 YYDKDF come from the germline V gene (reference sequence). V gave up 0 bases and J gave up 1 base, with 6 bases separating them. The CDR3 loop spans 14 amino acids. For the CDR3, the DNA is TGTGCCACCAGCAGAGATAACGGGAACACTGAAGCTTTCTTT. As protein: CATSRDNGNTEAFF. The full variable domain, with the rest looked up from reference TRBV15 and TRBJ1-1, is DAMVIQNPRYQVTQFGKPVTLSCSQTLNHNVMYWYQQKSSQAPKLLFHYYDKDFNNEADTPDNFQSRRPNTSFCFLDIRSPGLGDTAMYLCATSRDNGNTEAFFGQGTRLTVV.

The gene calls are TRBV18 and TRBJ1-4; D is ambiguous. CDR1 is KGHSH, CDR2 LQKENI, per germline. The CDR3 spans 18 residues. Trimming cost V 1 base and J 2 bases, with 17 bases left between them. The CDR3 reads CASSPRTGSIGTNEKLFF. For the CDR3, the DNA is TGTGCCAGCTCACCACGGACCGGCTCTATTGGGACTAATGAAAAACTGTTTTTT. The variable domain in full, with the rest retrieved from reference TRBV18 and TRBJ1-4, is NAGVMQNPRHLVRRRGQEARLRCSPMKGHSHVYWYRQLPEEGLKFMVYLQKENIIDESGMPKERFSAEFPKEGPSILRIQQVVRGDSAAYFCASSPRTGSIGTNEKLFFGSGTQLSVL.

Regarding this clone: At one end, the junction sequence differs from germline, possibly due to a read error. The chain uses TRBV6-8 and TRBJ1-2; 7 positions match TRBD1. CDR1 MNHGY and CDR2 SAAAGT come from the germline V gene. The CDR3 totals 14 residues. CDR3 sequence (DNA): TGTGCCATCAGTCCGGGACAGTCTAACTATGGCTACACCTTC. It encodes CAISPGQSNYGYTF.

CDR3 nucleotides: TGTGCCAGCCGGGGCGGGGGGAAGGCCAACGTCCTGACTTTC. The encoded protein is CASRGGGKANVLTF. V is TRBV7-8 and J is TRBJ2-6, with TRBD2 matching over 8 bases. The junction had 6 bases not matched to a gene; V was cut back by 8 bases and J by 6 bases. The CDR3 consists of 14 residues. Per germline, CDR1 SGHVS and CDR2 FQNEAQ.

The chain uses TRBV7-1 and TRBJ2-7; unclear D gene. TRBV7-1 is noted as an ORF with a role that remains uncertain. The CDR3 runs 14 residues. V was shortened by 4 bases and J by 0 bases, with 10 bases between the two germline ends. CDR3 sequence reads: CASSLQARSYEQYF. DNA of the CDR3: TGTGCCAGCAGCTTACAAGCGCGCTCCTACGAGCAGTACTTC.

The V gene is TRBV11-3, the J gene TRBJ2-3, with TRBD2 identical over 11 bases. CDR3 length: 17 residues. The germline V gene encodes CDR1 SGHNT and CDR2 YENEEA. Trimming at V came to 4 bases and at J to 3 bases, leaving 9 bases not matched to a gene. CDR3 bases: TGTGCCAGCAGCTCAAACCAGCTAGCGGGAGGAACAGATACGCAGTATTTT. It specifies CASSSNQLAGGTDTQYF.